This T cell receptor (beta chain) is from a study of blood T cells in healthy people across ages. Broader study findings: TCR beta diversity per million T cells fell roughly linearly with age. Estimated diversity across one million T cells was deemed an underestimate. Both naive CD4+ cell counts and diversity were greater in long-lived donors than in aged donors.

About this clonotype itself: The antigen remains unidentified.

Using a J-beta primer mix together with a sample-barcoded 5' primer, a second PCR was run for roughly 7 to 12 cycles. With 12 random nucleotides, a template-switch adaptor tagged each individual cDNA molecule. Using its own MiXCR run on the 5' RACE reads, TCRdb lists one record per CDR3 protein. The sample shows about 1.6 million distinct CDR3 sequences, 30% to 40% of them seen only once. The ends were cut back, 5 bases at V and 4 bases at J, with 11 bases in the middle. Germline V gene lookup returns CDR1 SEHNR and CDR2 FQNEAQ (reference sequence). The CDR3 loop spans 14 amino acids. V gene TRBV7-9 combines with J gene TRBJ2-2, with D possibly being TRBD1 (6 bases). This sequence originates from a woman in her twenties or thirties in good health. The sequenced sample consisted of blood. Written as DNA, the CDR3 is TGTGCCAGCAGCGCAGACAGGTTCACCGGGGAGCTGTTTTTT. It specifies CASSADRFTGELFF.